Following are 18 T cell receptor beta chains from one sample sequenced in a study of cytomegalovirus exposure and HLA in healthy donors. PCR involved 60 Vbeta and 13 Jbeta primers. Only in-frame clones appear in the TCRdb table, and some are missing; sequencing was by immunoSEQ multiplex PCR. Counted here are 95,000 to 150,000 clones, 77% occurring once; the ten biggest clones make up 4.5% to 6%. Material: PBMCs. The receptors stem from a young man in good health and CMV-seropositive.

Comments on this clone: One end of the junction varies from germline; a read error may be responsible. This chain connects TRBV13 to TRBJ2-4, with TRBD1 matching over 7 bases. The CDR3 contains 15 residues. CDR1 is PRHDT, CDR2 FYEKMQ, per germline (reference sequence). The CDR3 loop reads CASSPSTGSKNSQYF. The DNA of the CDR3 is TGTGCCAGCAGCCCTTCGACAGGGAGCAAAAACAGTCAGTACTTC.

The CDR3 DNA sequence: TGCGCCAGCAGCCAGGACATTCCTACACCCGGCTATGAGCAGTTCTTC. This encodes CASSQDIPTPGYEQFF. The chain is built from TRBV4-1 and TRBJ2-1; D might be TRBD1 (5 bases). CDR1 MGHRA and CDR2 YSYEKL come from the germline V gene. The CDR3 totals 16 residues. The V end lost 3 bases, the J end lost 8 bases, and 20 bases lay between the germline ends.

The V gene is TRBV19, the J gene TRBJ1-3; D is unresolved. The germline gives CDR1 LNHDA, CDR2 SQIVND (reference sequence). V lost 8 bases and J lost 1, with 9 bases in between. The length of the CDR3 is 13 residues. The CDR3 bases are TGTGCCAGTCGTACGGGATCTGGAAACACCATATATTTT. It encodes CASRTGSGNTIYF.

This rearrangement joins TRBV7-9 to TRBJ1-1, with D possibly TRBD1 on 5 matching bases. Trimming stripped 5 bases from V and 3 bases from J, with 13 bases between. Germline V gene lookup returns CDR1 SEHNR and CDR2 FQNEAQ (reference sequence). The CDR3 is 14 amino acids. DNA of the CDR3: TGTGCCAGCAGCCGGGGGGTTAGGTACACTGAAGCTTTCTTT. Its translation is CASSRGVRYTEAFF. The variable domain in full, with the rest retrieved from reference TRBV7-9 and TRBJ1-1, is DTGVSQNPRHKITKRGQNVTFRCDPISEHNRLYWYRQTLGQGPEFLTYFQNEAQLEKSRLLSDRFSAERPKGSFSTLEIQRTEQGDSAMYLCASSRGVRYTEAFFGQGTRLTVV.

V is TRBV28 and J is TRBJ1-5; D remains ambiguous. Trimming shortened V by 4 bases and J by 4 bases, and 14 bases separated the two germline ends. CDR3 length: 15 amino acids. Germline loops: CDR1 MDHEN, CDR2 SYDVKM. CDR3 amino acids: CASSSLNPGNQPQHF. The CDR3 region has the DNA TGTGCCAGCAGTTCCCTCAATCCGGGAAATCAGCCCCAGCATTTT.

V is TRBV12-5 and J is TRBJ1-2; weak D call: TRBD1 (5 bases). V was pared by 3 bases and J by 3 bases, with 17 bases between. This CDR3 spans 16 amino acids. Germline V CDR1 and CDR2: LGHNT, FRNRAP. The CDR3 DNA reads as TGTGCTAGTGGTTTTGCTCGGCTCGGGGGGGACTATGGCTACACCTTC. Translating gives CASGFARLGGDYGYTF.

V is TRBV5-4 and J is TRBJ1-1; possible D gene TRBD1, 6 bases. V lost 6 bases to trimming and J lost 3 bases, with 18 bases between them. Germline V CDR1 and CDR2: SGHNT, YYREEE (reference sequence). This CDR3 contains 15 residues. The CDR3 nucleotides read TGTGCCAGCACCCTGGGACACCTTTCGGACACTGAAGCTTTCTTT. Residues: CASTLGHLSDTEAFF.

The CDR3 loop is CSAPIKTNTEAFF. As DNA, the CDR3 is TGCAGCGCACCGATCAAAACTAACACTGAAGCTTTCTTT. J is TRBJ1-1 and V is TRBV29-1; D gene uncertain. Trimming took 7 bases from V and 2 from J, leaving 14 bases between them. Germline assignment: CDR1 SQVTM and CDR2 ANQGSEA. The CDR3 is made up of 13 amino acids.

The sample holds a few counts of this clone. The rearrangement uses TRBV7-8 and TRBJ1-5, with a weak D call TRBD1 (6 bases). V lost 5 bases and J 7 bases, leaving 15 bases between the germline ends. The CDR3 has 14 residues. Germline CDR1 SGHVS, CDR2 FQNEAQ. As DNA, the CDR3 is TGTGCCAGCAGCGTGGACATAGGGGGACAGCCCCAGCATTTT. Its translation: CASSVDIGGQPQHF.

The chain is built from TRBV29-1 and TRBJ1-1; 8 nucleotides agree with TRBD1. The CDR3 sequence is 16 residues long. Germline CDR1 is SQVTM and CDR2 is ANQGSEA. The V gene end was trimmed by 7 bases and the J gene end by 4 bases; junction bases not matched to a gene: 17. CDR3 DNA: TGCAGCGCACCCCCTGGACAGGGTGTGTTTGGCACTGAAGCTTTCTTT. Its translation is CSAPPGQGVFGTEAFF. The variable domain in full, completed from reference TRBV29-1 and TRBJ1-1, reads SAVISQKPSRDICQRGTSLTIQCQVDSQVTMMFWYRQQPGQSLTLIATANQGSEATYESGFVIDKFPISRPNLTFSTLTVSNMSPEDSSIYLCSAPPGQGVFGTEAFFGQGTRLTVV.

CDR3 nucleotides: TGTGCCAGCAGTCCGACGGGGTTCTCCTACAATGAGCAGTTCTTC. It encodes CASSPTGFSYNEQFF. The chain employs TRBV7-3 and TRBJ2-1; TRBD2 is a possible D gene (5 bases). This CDR3 is built from 15 residues. Germline CDR1 is SGHTA and CDR2 is FQGTGA. Trimming took off 6 bases at V and 0 bases at J, with 12 bases between the two ends.

The chain carries TRBV29-1 and TRBJ1-1; perhaps TRBD1 as D (5 bases). The CDR3 runs to 15 residues. Germline V gene sequence: CDR1 SQVTM, CDR2 ANQGSEA. The V gene lost 5 bases and the J gene lost 3 bases, with 19 bases spanning the gap. The CDR3 loop is CSVSGPGLVYTEAFF. DNA of the CDR3: TGCAGCGTTTCAGGTCCAGGGCTTGTATACACTGAAGCTTTCTTT.

V usage is TRBV29-1 and J usage is TRBJ1-1; D is ambiguous. V gave up 4 bases and J gave up 0 bases, with 15 bases separating them. Germline V gives CDR1 SQVTM, CDR2 ANQGSEA. The CDR3 contains 15 residues. The CDR3, as DNA: TGCAGCGTTGGGAGGCAGCATGGGATGAACACTGAAGCTTTCTTT. The encoded protein is CSVGRQHGMNTEAFF.

The chain combines TRBV29-1 with TRBJ2-1; TRBD1 aligns across 11 bases. The CDR3 is 14 residues long. V was pared by 5 bases and J by 6 bases, with 6 bases of the junction left unmatched. Per the germline V gene, CDR1 is SQVTM and CDR2 is ANQGSEA. CDR3 DNA: TGCAGCGTTCAAAAAGGGACAGGGGGCAATGAGCAGTTCTTC. Its protein is CSVQKGTGGNEQFF.

This clone was seen a single time. The chain has TRBV11-1 and TRBJ2-1, with 7 bases aligning to TRBD1. This CDR3 is built from 15 residues. Unmatched junction bases numbered 6, after V lost 4 bases and J lost 3 bases. Per germline, CDR1 SGHAT and CDR2 FQDESV (reference sequence). CDR3: CASSSGTAFYNEQFF. The CDR3 coding sequence is TGTGCCAGCAGCTCCGGGACAGCTTTCTACAATGAGCAGTTCTTC.

The chain links TRBV5-1 to TRBJ2-1; D is perhaps TRBD1 (6 bases). The CDR3 contains 20 residues. In germline, CDR1 is SGHRS, CDR2 YFSETQ. V was cut by 6 bases and J by 0 bases, with 28 bases left in between. CDR3 sequence (DNA): TGCGCCAGCACCTTACCGATGGACAGCCGAATCTTAATCTCCTACAATGAGCAGTTCTTC. Translated: CASTLPMDSRILISYNEQFF.

This clone was seen more than once but under ten times. The chain couples TRBV29-1 to TRBJ1-2; no definite D call. Trimming took 5 bases from V and 0 from J, leaving 10 bases between them. Per germline, CDR1 SQVTM and CDR2 ANQGSEA. The CDR3 loop spans 13 amino acids. CDR3 bases: TGCAGCGTTTCGGGGTCTTCTAACTATGGCTACACCTTC. This codes for CSVSGSSNYGYTF.

This chain uses TRBV5-1 with TRBJ2-1, with 8 bases that match TRBD2. Germline V CDR1 and CDR2: SGHRS, YFSETQ. V dropped 0 bases and J dropped 7; count of bases not matched to a gene: 6. The length of the CDR3 is 15 residues. CDR3 in amino acids: CASSLDSGMVNEQFF. DNA of the CDR3: TGCGCCAGCAGCTTGGATAGCGGGATGGTTAATGAGCAGTTCTTC.